One sample yielded the 10 T cell receptor beta chains listed below, sequenced in a study of CD8 T cells in Susac syndrome. Random hexamers primed reverse transcription of 0.5 to 1 ug RNA. Each CDR3 protein is one row after TCRdb ran MiXCR on the immunoSEQ multiplex PCR reads. The sample includes a few hundred thousand distinct CDR3 sequences, around 90% of them seen just once. Sequencing was performed on CD8+ T cells from PBMCs. Source of these receptors: a human donor with multiple sclerosis.

The V and J genes are TRBV7-3 and TRBJ1-2; D call uncertain. V was shortened by 2 bases and J by 2 bases, with 12 bases between the two germline ends. Per the germline V gene, CDR1 is SGHTA and CDR2 is FQGTGA. This CDR3 has 15 amino acids. The CDR3: CASSLSGESNYGYTF. The CDR3 nucleotides read TGTGCCAGCAGCTTATCCGGGGAGTCCAACTATGGCTACACCTTC.

The count of this clonotype is one. This chain uses TRBV4-1 with TRBJ2-7, with D possibly TRBD2 on 5 matching bases. V gave up 1 base and J gave up 0 bases, with 10 bases separating them. Germline V gene data show CDR1 as MGHRA and CDR2 as YSYEKL. This CDR3 has 15 residues. The CDR3 region has the DNA TGCGCCAGCAGCCAAGCCCCTAGCCTCTCCTACGAGCAGTACTTC. This gives the protein CASSQAPSLSYEQYF.

J is TRBJ2-7 and V is TRBV13; maybe TRBD2 (5 bases). Looked up from germline, CDR1 is PRHDT and CDR2 is FYEKMQ (reference sequence). The germline V and J ends were trimmed by 2 bases and 4 bases, with 12 bases remaining between them. The CDR3 length is 14 residues. The DNA for the CDR3 is TGTGCCAGCAGCTTACAGACTAACGCATACGAGCAGTACTTC. Protein: CASSLQTNAYEQYF.

This clonotype has a single count. The rearrangement links TRBV6-5 to TRBJ2-2, with 9 nucleotides matching TRBD2. V shed 5 bases, J shed 3 bases, and the junction held 10 bases outside the gene matches. Germline lookup yields CDR1 MNHEY and CDR2 SVGAGI. The CDR3 sequence is 17 residues long. This CDR3 reads CASSIDPGLAYTGELFF. CDR3 coding DNA: TGTGCCAGCAGTATCGACCCGGGACTAGCCTACACCGGGGAGCTGTTTTTT.

The chain uses TRBV10-2 and TRBJ1-1, with D possibly TRBD1 on 5 matching bases. CDR1 and CDR2 from the germline V gene are WSHSY and SAAADI. The V end lost 7 bases, the J end lost 5 bases, and 20 bases lay between the germline ends. The CDR3 runs to 15 residues. CDR3 bases: TGCGCCAGCATCAGAAACCCCGGGGGGGAAACTGAAGCTTTCTTT. This encodes CASIRNPGGETEAFF.

Concerning this clonotype itself: Germline and junction disagree at one end, which may indicate a read error. V and J are TRBV6-5 and TRBJ2-7, with 9 bases matching TRBD2. This CDR3 is 13 amino acids long. Germline V CDR1 and CDR2: MNHEY, SVGAGI. The DNA for the CDR3 is TGTGCCAGCAGCCCCGGGACTAGCATGTTTTGGTTCTTC. It specifies CASSPGTSMFWFF.

The rearrangement uses TRBV27 and TRBJ1-2; D is undetermined. Trimming removed 2 bases from V and 8 bases from J, with 12 bases in between. Germline V lookup: CDR1 MNHEY, CDR2 SMNVEV (reference sequence). CDR3 length: 13 residues. Here the CDR3 reads CASSLGVSWGYTF. As DNA, the CDR3 is TGTGCCAGCAGTTTAGGGGTCTCGTGGGGCTACACCTTC.

This rearrangement joins TRBV5-6 to TRBJ2-2; D uncertain. Trimming removed 6 bases from V and 6 bases from J, with 15 bases in between. The CDR3 is 14 amino acids. Germline values: CDR1 SGHDT, CDR2 YYEEEE. In DNA form, the CDR3 reads TGTGCCAGCAATTCACTTTCGTTCGCCGGGGAGCTGTTTTTT. Protein product: CASNSLSFAGELFF.

J is TRBJ1-1 and V is TRBV2; TRBD1 matches at 7 bases. V was clipped by 4 bases and J by 10 bases; unmatched bases: 9. This CDR3 spans 13 amino acids. Germline CDR1 reads SNHLY; CDR2 reads FYNNEI. The CDR3 DNA reads as TGTGCCAGCAGTGGAGAGCTGACAGGGAGAGCTTTCTTT. Protein sequence: CASSGELTGRAFF.

The V and J genes are TRBV20-1 and TRBJ2-1, with 11 bases fitting TRBD2. The germline gives CDR1 DFQATT, CDR2 SNEGSKA (reference sequence). J was trimmed by 7 bases and V by 5 bases; bases with no gene match: 10. The CDR3 spans 15 residues. The CDR3 region is CSARSLSGRGNEQFF. Written as DNA, the CDR3 is TGCAGTGCTCGGAGTCTTAGCGGGAGGGGAAATGAGCAGTTCTTC.